What follows are 19 T cell receptor beta chains derived from one specimen sequenced in a study of cytomegalovirus exposure and HLA in healthy donors (dated by TCRdb to about 2017). Library method: the immunoSEQ multiplex PCR assay. For the multiplex PCR, a mixture combining 60 forward primers for TCR Vbeta segments and 13 reverse primers for TCR Jbeta segments was used. Sourced from immuneACCESS, this table was stored by TCRdb with only in-frame sequences that have V and J called. A share of the clones is absent; for the studies checked, an unresolved V gene accounts for under half, and the remainder has no known explanation. This sample comprises approximately 110,000 clones, 75% to 85% of them detected only once. 3.6% of the sample belongs to the ten largest clones. The sample taken for sequencing was PBMCs. The source of these receptors is a man aged 35 to 55 in good health and CMV-seronegative.

The chain carries TRBV5-4 and TRBJ2-1; 9 positions match TRBD1. Germline CDR1 reads SGHNT; CDR2 reads YYREEE (reference sequence). The CDR3 loop spans 15 amino acids. Trimming took 2 bases from V and 3 from J; bases not matched to a gene: 3. The CDR3 region has the DNA TGTGCCAGCAGCTTAAGGACAGGGGTCTACAATGAGCAGTTCTTC. Translation gives CASSLRTGVYNEQFF.

This clone was observed a handful of times. This CDR3 reads CASSLSDRNTGELFF. CDR3 bases: TGTGCCAGCAGCTTATCGGACAGAAACACCGGGGAGCTGTTTTTT. V is TRBV7-9 and J is TRBJ2-2; a possible D gene is TRBD1 (6 bases). CDR1 SEHNR and CDR2 FQNEAQ come from the germline V gene (reference sequence). V lost 2 bases and J 2 bases, leaving 9 bases between the germline ends. The CDR3 has 15 residues.

About this clone: Other DNA sequences in this sample translate to the same CDR3. The genes are TRBV10-3 and TRBJ2-7, with D perhaps TRBD1 (5 bases). CDR1 ENHRY and CDR2 SYGVKD come from the germline V gene. V lost 3 bases to trimming and J lost 0 bases, with 12 bases between them. The CDR3 has 15 residues. As DNA, the CDR3 is TGTGCCATCAGTGATTTGACAGATAGCTCCTACGAGCAGTACTTC. Translating it yields CAISDLTDSSYEQYF.

The chain combines TRBV27 with TRBJ2-3, with unresolved D. This CDR3 region has 12 residues. The germline V gene has CDR1 MNHEY and CDR2 SMNVEV (reference sequence). The germline V and J ends were trimmed by 4 bases and 1 base, with 3 bases remaining between them. In DNA, the CDR3 is TGTGCCAGCAGTTCGGGCACAGATACGCAGTATTTT. Its translation is CASSSGTDTQYF.

The chain has TRBV6-5 and TRBJ2-2, with D tentatively TRBD1 (6 bases). V was pared by 1 base and J by 7 bases, with 16 bases between. CDR3 size: 16 residues. Germline V gene data show CDR1 as MNHEY and CDR2 as SVGAGI. This chain's CDR3 is CASSYFWGRLSGELFF. The CDR3 DNA reads as TGTGCCAGCAGTTACTTCTGGGGGCGCCTGAGCGGGGAGCTGTTTTTT.

This sequence joins TRBV9 and TRBJ2-2, with 12 nucleotides matching TRBD2. The CDR3 length is 18 residues. The germline CDR1 and CDR2 sequences are SGDLS and YYNGEE. Trimming cost V 2 bases and J 3 bases; bases outside gene matches: 8. The chain's CDR3 is CASSVYLAGGLHTGELFF. The CDR3, as DNA: TGTGCCAGCAGCGTCTATCTAGCGGGGGGGCTCCACACCGGGGAGCTGTTTTTT.

The rearrangement uses TRBV28 and TRBJ1-4; 8 bases match TRBD1. CDR1 MDHEN and CDR2 SYDVKM come from the germline V gene. J gave up 6 bases and V 6 bases, and 6 bases lay outside the gene matches. This CDR3 comprises 14 residues. In DNA form, the CDR3 reads TGTGCCAGCAGCTATGACAGGGGATATGAAAAACTGTTTTTT. It is translated as CASSYDRGYEKLFF.

The V gene is TRBV6-1, the J gene TRBJ2-1, with 9 bases lining up with TRBD2. The ends lost 4 bases at V and 8 bases at J; junction bases unmatched: 15. The CDR3 spans 17 residues. Germline-derived CDR1 and CDR2 are MNHNS and SASEGT. CDR3 protein: CASSVSSYAGGQDEQFF. The CDR3 nucleotides are TGTGCCAGCAGTGTATCTTCCTATGCGGGGGGGCAGGATGAGCAGTTCTTC.

This chain connects TRBV6-1 to TRBJ1-2; the D is unclear. CDR3 length: 17 amino acids. The V and J ends lost 1 base and 4 bases respectively, with 19 bases between them. Germline V lookup: CDR1 MNHNS, CDR2 SASEGT. The CDR3 coding sequence is TGTGCCAGCAGTGAAGGCCCCTCGATCTACCCGATCTATGGCTACACCTTC. Protein sequence: CASSEGPSIYPIYGYTF.

In this sample, this clone turned up once. V and J are TRBV19 and TRBJ1-5, with 8 positions matching TRBD1. Germline CDR1 is LNHDA and CDR2 is SQIVND (reference sequence). Trimming took 6 bases from V and 4 from J; bases not matched to a gene: 5. The CDR3 runs to 14 residues. DNA of the CDR3: TGTGCCAGTAGCTCCACAGGGGGGAATCAGCCCCAGCATTTT. As protein: CASSSTGGNQPQHF.

The genes are TRBV5-1 and TRBJ2-7; D call uncertain. Germline CDR1 reads SGHRS; CDR2 reads YFSETQ. The CDR3 extends over 10 amino acids. V lost 9 bases and J 4 bases, leaving 8 bases between the germline ends. Here the CDR3 reads CATNQYEQYF. The CDR3 nucleotides read TGCGCCACCAATCAATACGAGCAGTACTTC.

V is TRBV7-9 and J is TRBJ2-6; possibly TRBD1 for D (6 bases). V lost 3 bases and J 0 bases, leaving 15 bases between the germline ends. The germline V gene has CDR1 SEHNR and CDR2 FQNEAQ (reference sequence). CDR3 length equals 18 residues. CDR3 nucleotide sequence: TGTGCCAGCAGCTTCAGATCAGGGACAACCTCTGGGGCCAACGTCCTGACTTTC. Protein: CASSFRSGTTSGANVLTF.

This rearrangement joins TRBV6-1 to TRBJ1-2; 7 nucleotides match TRBD1. The CDR3 runs 17 residues. Trimming at V came to 4 bases and at J to 2 bases, leaving 13 bases not matched to a gene. Germline values: CDR1 MNHNS, CDR2 SASEGT. The CDR3 here is CASSADRPLRANYGYTF. In DNA form, the CDR3 reads TGTGCCAGCAGTGCGGACAGGCCACTAAGAGCAAACTATGGCTACACCTTC.

This chain uses TRBV2 with TRBJ1-4; no clear D gene. Germline lookup yields CDR1 SNHLY and CDR2 FYNNEI. V gave up 2 bases and J gave up 1 base, with 8 bases separating them. CDR3 length: 15 amino acids. This chain's CDR3 is CASSEHSGTNEKLFF. The DNA for the CDR3 is TGTGCCAGCAGTGAACATTCGGGAACTAATGAAAAACTGTTTTTT.

The CDR3 bases are TGTGCCAGCAGTTCCTTCACTAGCGTCCAGACCCAGTACTTC. It encodes CASSSFTSVQTQYF. V and J are TRBV27 and TRBJ2-5; TRBD2 aligns across 7 bases. The germline V gene encodes CDR1 MNHEY and CDR2 SMNVEV (reference sequence). The ends lost 4 bases at V and 6 bases at J; junction bases unmatched: 8. The CDR3 is 14 residues long.

This clone was observed once. This chain's CDR3 is CASSQMILGQAGSTIYF. The CDR3 DNA reads TGTGCCAGCAGCCAAATGATACTAGGACAGGCGGGGAGCACCATATATTTT. The rearrangement links TRBV7-2 to TRBJ1-3, with 7 bases identical to TRBD1. CDR3 size: 17 residues. The germline CDR1 and CDR2 sequences are SGHTA and FQGNSA. Germline trimming cut 5 bases from V and 9 bases from J; bases unmatched to any gene: 19.

The V and J genes are TRBV6-6 and TRBJ2-1, with 9 bases aligning to TRBD2. The CDR3 is made up of 15 amino acids. CDR1 and CDR2 from the germline V gene are MNHNY and SVGAGI (reference sequence). V was pared by 0 bases and J by 10 bases, with 7 bases of the junction left unmatched. Here the CDR3 DNA reads TGTGCCAGCAGTTACTCCGCGGGGGGGCAGTGGGAGCAGTTCTTC. Residues: CASSYSAGGQWEQFF.

A few counts support this clone. The chain has TRBV18 and TRBJ1-1; 7 bases are shared with TRBD1. CDR3 length equals 20 residues. Germline V gene sequence: CDR1 KGHSH, CDR2 LQKENI. The trim removed 2 bases at V and 0 bases at J, leaving 18 bases unmatched. This chain's CDR3 is CASSPTPSGTARLVNTEAFF. As DNA, the CDR3 is TGTGCCAGCTCACCAACCCCTTCTGGGACAGCCCGACTAGTGAACACTGAAGCTTTCTTT.

The chain employs TRBV6-6 and TRBJ1-5, with 7 bases that match TRBD1. Unmatched junction bases numbered 6, after V lost 2 bases and J lost 2 bases. This CDR3 is 16 amino acids long. Germline CDR1 MNHNY, CDR2 SVGAGI (reference sequence). The CDR3 region has the DNA TGTGCCAGCAGTTACGTCCCCACAGGGGGCAATCAGCCCCAGCATTTT. Translation gives CASSYVPTGGNQPQHF.